This T cell receptor (beta chain) was recovered during a study of blood T cell repertoires in COVID-19. Study-level information: T cells, B-cell-depleted T cells, or PBMCs supplied cDNA or gDNA.

V trimming: 4 bases; J trimming: 2 bases; junction bases outside the gene matches: 9. Per the germline V gene, CDR1 is SGHRS and CDR2 is YFSETQ. The CDR3 covers 18 residues. This clone was observed a single time. In the original analysis: Nucleated cell number was recorded as an estimate derived from reference gene primer amplification. TCRdb keeps only in-frame clones here, not all; method: immunoSEQ multiplex PCR. The V and J calls and the clone size are those of that table, but D and trimming were determined from the DNA. The sample shows tens of thousands of clones, roughly 88% of them seen only once.

The receptor comes from a human donor with active COVID-19. The donor label of this sample is uncertain. Material for sequencing was peripheral blood. The J gene is TRBJ2-5, the V gene TRBV5-1; 15 nucleotides line up with TRBD2. The CDR3 sequence: CASSPGTSGRHLQETQYF. The CDR3 DNA follows: TGCGCCAGCAGCCCCGGGACTAGCGGGAGGCACCTACAAGAGACCCAGTACTTC.